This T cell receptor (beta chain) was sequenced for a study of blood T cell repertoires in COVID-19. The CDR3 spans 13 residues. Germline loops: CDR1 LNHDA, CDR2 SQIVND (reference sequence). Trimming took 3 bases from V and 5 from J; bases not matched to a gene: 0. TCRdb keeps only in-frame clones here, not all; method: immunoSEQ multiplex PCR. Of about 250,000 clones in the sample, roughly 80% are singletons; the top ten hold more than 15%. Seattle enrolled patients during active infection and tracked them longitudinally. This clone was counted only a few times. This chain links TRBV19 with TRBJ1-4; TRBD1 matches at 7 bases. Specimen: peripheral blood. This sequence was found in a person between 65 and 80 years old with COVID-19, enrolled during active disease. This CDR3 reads CASSMGQNEKLFF. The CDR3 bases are TGTGCCAGTAGTATGGGACAGAATGAAAAACTGTTTTTT.